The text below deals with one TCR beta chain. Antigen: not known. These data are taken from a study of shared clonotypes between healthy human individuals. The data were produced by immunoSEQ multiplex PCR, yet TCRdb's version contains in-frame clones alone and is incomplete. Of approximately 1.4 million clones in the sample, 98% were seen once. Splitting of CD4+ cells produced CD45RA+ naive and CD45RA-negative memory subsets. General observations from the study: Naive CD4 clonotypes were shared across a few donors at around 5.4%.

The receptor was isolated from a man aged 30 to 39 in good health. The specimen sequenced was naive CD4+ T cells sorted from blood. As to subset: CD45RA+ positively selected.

The CDR3 is CASSYSTQANTEAFF. CDR3 nucleotides: TGTGCCAGCAGTTACAGTACGCAGGCGAACACTGAAGCTTTCTTT. This chain uses TRBV6-5 with TRBJ1-1; D remains ambiguous. Germline V gene data show CDR1 as MNHEY and CDR2 as SVGAGI. Trimming removed 2 bases at V and 1 base at J, with 11 bases between. The CDR3 has 15 residues.